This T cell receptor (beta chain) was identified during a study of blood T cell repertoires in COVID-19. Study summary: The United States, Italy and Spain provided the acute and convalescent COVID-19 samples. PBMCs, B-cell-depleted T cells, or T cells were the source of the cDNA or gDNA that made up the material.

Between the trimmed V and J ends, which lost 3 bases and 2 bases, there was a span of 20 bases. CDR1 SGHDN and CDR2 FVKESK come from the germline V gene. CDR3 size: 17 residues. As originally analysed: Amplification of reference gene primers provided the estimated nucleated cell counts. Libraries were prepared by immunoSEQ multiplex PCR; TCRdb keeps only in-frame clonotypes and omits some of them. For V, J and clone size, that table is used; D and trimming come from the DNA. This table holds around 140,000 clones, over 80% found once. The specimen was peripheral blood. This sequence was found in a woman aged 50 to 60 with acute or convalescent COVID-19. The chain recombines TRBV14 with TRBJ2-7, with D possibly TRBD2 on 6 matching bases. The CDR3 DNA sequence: TGTGCCAGCAGCCAGTCCTGGACCGGGACTTCTCCCTACGAGCAGTACTTC. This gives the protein CASSQSWTGTSPYEQYF. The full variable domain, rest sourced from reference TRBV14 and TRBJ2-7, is EAGVTQFPSHSVIEKGQTVTLRCDPISGHDNLYWYRRVMGKEIKFLLHFVKESKQDESGMPNNRFLAERTGGTYSTLKVQPAELEDSGVYFCASSQSWTGTSPYEQYFGPGTRLTVT.